The following is a TCR beta chain sequence with its context. Original methodology: Estimated nucleated cell counts came from reference gene primer amplification. Sequencing was performed with immunoSEQ multiplex PCR; in TCRdb, only in-frame clones are kept and a portion is missing. Clonal size and the V and J genes are those of that table, whereas D and trimming came from the DNA. The repertoire holds 70,000 or so clones, approximately 90% seen once, with roughly 6.3% in the top ten. The sample is drawn from a study of blood T cell repertoires in COVID-19. With V trimmed by 6 bases and J by 2 bases, 9 bases remained unmatched. This CDR3 spans 16 amino acids. Germline lookup yields CDR1 MNHEY and CDR2 SVGEGT.

V and J are TRBV6-2 or TRBV6-3 and TRBJ2-1; TRBD2 matches at 8 bases. The receptor's source is a woman older than 75 with active COVID-19. Sequenced sample: peripheral blood. This CDR3 reads CASSDVSGTAYNEQFF. The CDR3 DNA sequence: TGTGCCAGCAGCGATGTTAGCGGGACTGCCTACAATGAGCAGTTCTTC.